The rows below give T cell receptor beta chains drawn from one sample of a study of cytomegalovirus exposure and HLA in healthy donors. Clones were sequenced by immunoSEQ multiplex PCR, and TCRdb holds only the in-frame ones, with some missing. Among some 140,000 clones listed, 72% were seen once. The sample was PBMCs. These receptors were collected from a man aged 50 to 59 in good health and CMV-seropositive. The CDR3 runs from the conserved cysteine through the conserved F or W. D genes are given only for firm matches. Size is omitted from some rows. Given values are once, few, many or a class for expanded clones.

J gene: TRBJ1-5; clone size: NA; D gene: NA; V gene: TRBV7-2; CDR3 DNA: TGTGCCAGCAGCTTAGATGGGAGTAGCAATCAGCCCCAGCATTTT; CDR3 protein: CASSLDGSSNQPQHF
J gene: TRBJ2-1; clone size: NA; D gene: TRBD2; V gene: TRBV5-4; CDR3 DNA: TGTGCCAGCAGCTTGAGCGGGGGGGGCAATGAGCAGTTCTTC; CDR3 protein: CASSLSGGGNEQFF
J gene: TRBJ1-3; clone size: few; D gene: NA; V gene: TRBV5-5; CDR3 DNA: TGTGCCAGCAGCTTCAGGACAAGTAACACCATATATTTT; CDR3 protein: CASSFRTSNTIYF
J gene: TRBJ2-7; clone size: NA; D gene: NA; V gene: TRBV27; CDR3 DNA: TGTGCCAGCAGTTCTGGCCGGGGTTCCTACGAGCAGTACTTC; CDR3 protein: CASSSGRGSYEQYF
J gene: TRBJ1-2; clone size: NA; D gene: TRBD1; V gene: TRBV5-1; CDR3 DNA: TGCGCCAGCAGCTTAGGGGGTGCGGTAGGGGGCAATGGCTACACCTTC; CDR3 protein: CASSLGGAVGGNGYTF
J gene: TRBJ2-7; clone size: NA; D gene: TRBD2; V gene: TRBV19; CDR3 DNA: TGTGCCAGTAGTCCTGGGACTAGCTGGACCTACGAGCAGTACTTC; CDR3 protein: CASSPGTSWTYEQYF
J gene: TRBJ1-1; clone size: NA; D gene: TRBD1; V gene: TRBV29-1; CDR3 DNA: TGCAGCGTTGAACCGTTGGGCCTATCCGGGACAGAAGCCTTCTTT; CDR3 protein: CSVEPLGLSGTEAFF
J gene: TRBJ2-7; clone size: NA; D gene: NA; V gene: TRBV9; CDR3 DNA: TGTGCCAGCAGCGTACAGGGGAGTAGCTCCTACGAGCAGTACTTC; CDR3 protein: CASSVQGSSSYEQYF
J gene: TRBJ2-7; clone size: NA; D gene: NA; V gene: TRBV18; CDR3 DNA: TGTGCCAGCTCACCACGGTGGGCGGGGGAGCAGTACTTC; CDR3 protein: CASSPRWAGEQYF
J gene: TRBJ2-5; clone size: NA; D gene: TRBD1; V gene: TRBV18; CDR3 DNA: TGTGCCAGCTCACGCACAGACAGGGCAGAGACCCAGTACTTC; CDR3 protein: CASSRTDRAETQYF
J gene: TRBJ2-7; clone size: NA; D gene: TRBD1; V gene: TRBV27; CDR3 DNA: TGTGCCAGCAGTTTATACTCAGGGGGAGCCTACGAGCAGTACTTC; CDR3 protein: CASSLYSGGAYEQYF
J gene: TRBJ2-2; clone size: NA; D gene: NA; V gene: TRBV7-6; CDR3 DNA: TGTGCCAGCAGCCCCGGTGTTTCCGGGGAGCTGTTTTTT; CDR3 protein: CASSPGVSGELFF
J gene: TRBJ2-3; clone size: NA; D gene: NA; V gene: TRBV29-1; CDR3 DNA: TGCAGCGTTGGGAGGGGGCGAGGAGATACGCAGTATTTT; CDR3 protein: CSVGRGRGDTQYF
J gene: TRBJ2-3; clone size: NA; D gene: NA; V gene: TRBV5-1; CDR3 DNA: TGCGCCAGCAGCCTCGGGGAAGTTGGAGATACGCAGTATTTT; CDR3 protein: CASSLGEVGDTQYF
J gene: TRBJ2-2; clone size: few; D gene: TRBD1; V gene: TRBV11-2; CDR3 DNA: TGTGCCAGCAGAGTCACAGGGGACACCGGGGAGCTGTTTTTT; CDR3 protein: CASRVTGDTGELFF
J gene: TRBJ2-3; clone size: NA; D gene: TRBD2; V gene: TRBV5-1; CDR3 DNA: TGCGCCAGCAGCAAGGGACTAGCGGGAGATACGCAGTATTTT; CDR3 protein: CASSKGLAGDTQYF
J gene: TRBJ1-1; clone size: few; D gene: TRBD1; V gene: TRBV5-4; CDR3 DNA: TGTGCCAGCAGCTCAGGGGGCGGGAACACTGAAGCTTTCTTT; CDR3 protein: CASSSGGGNTEAFF
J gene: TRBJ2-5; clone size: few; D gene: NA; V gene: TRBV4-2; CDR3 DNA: TGTGCCAGCAGCCAAGGTCAGCGTTACCAAGAGACCCAGTACTTC; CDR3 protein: CASSQGQRYQETQYF
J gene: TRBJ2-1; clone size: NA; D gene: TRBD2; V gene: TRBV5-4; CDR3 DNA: TGTGCCAGCAGCCCGGGGACTAGCCATAATGAGCAGTTCTTC; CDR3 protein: CASSPGTSHNEQFF
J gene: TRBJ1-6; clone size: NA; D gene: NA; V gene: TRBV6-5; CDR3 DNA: TGTGCCAGCAGTTACTCGGAGCACAATTCACCCCTCCACTTT; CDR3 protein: CASSYSEHNSPLHF
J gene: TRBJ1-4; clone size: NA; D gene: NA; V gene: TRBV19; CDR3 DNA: TGTGCCAGTAGCCTTAACTGGAGAGAAAAACTGTTTTTT; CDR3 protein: CASSLNWREKLFF
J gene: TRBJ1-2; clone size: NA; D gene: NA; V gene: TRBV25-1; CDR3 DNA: TGTGCCAGCAGTTCACCAGTCTATGGCTACACCTTC; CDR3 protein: CASSSPVYGYTF
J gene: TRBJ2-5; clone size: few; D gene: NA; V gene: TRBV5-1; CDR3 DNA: TGCGCCAGCAGCTTGGGATCGGGGGAAGAGACCCAGTACTTC; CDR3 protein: CASSLGSGEETQYF
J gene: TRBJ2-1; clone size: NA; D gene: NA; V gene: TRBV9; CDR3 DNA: TGTGCCAGCAGCGCCACGGGGAATGAGCAGTTCTTC; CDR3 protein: CASSATGNEQFF
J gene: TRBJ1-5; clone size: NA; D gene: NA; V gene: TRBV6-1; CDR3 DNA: TGTGCCAGCAGTGAAGCAACGGGAAGCAATCAGCCCCAGCATTTT; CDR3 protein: CASSEATGSNQPQHF
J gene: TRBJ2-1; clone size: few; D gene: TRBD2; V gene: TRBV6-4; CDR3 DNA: TGTGCCAGCAGTGACGAGATAGCGGGCTACAATGAGCAGTTCTTC; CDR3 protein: CASSDEIAGYNEQFF